This record covers a single T cell receptor beta chain. These data come from a study of blood T cell repertoires in COVID-19. Clinical history reported by participants formed the basis on which cohorts were assigned. People in the exposed group encountered a COVID-19 case within 2 weeks before entering the study. From germline, CDR1 is SGHNT and CDR2 YENEEA. V shed 5 bases, J shed 4 bases, and the junction held 6 bases outside the gene matches. The CDR3 runs 15 residues. Per the study methods: Nucleated cell number was recorded as an estimate derived from reference gene primer amplification. Assay used: immunoSEQ multiplex PCR; TCRdb lists only in-frame clones, some missing. That table is the source of V, J and clone size, and D and trimming were worked out from the DNA. Of 250,000 or so clones listed, 80% to 90% are singletons.

The receptor comes from a middle-aged woman who had been exposed to COVID-19. Sequencing input: PBMCs or T cells enriched from blood (not recorded which). This rearrangement joins TRBV11-3 to TRBJ2-1; TRBD1 matches at 9 bases. The CDR3 DNA sequence: TGTGCCAGCAGCCTCGGGACAGGGACTTACAATGAGCAGTTCTTC. Translated: CASSLGTGTYNEQFF.